A selection of T cell receptor beta chains follows, all from one sample in a study of cytomegalovirus exposure and HLA in healthy donors. Produced via immunoSEQ multiplex PCR; TCRdb's table is partial and in-frame only. The sample includes roughly 140,000 clones. Sequencing was carried out using PBMCs. All receptors come from a male donor in good health and CMV-seronegative. CDR3s include the opening cysteine and the closing phenylalanine or tryptophan. The D gene is left open where the match is weak.

length: 15
V: TRBV7-9
D: TRBD2
J: TRBJ2-1
DNA: TGTGCCAGCAGCCCCCGACTAGCGGGGGACAATGAGCAGTTCTTC
CDR3: CASSPRLAGDNEQFF

length: 12
V: TRBV6-5
D: .
J: TRBJ1-1
DNA: TGTGCCAGCAGGACAGATACCACTGAAGCTTTCTTT
CDR3: CASRTDTTEAFF

length: 13
V: TRBV27
D: .
J: TRBJ2-3
DNA: TGTGCCAGCCGACGGAGATCCACAGATACGCAGTATTTT
CDR3: CASRRRSTDTQYF

length: 13
V: TRBV6-5
D: .
J: TRBJ1-2
DNA: TGTGCCAGCAGTCTCGACAGTAACTATGGCTACACCTTC
CDR3: CASSLDSNYGYTF

length: 15
V: TRBV5-1
D: .
J: TRBJ1-5
DNA: TGCGCCAGCAGCCCAGTCGGGGGGGGGAATCAGCCCCAGCATTTT
CDR3: CASSPVGGGNQPQHF

length: 15
V: TRBV5-1
D: TRBD1
J: TRBJ1-2
DNA: TGCGCCAGCAGCTTGGGGACAGGGGGCAGGGATGGCTACACCTTC
CDR3: CASSLGTGGRDGYTF

length: 14
V: TRBV6-1
D: .
J: TRBJ2-5
DNA: TGTGCCAGCACCCCCCAGCGAAGCTTGGAGACCCAGTACTTC
CDR3: CASTPQRSLETQYF

length: 17
V: TRBV15
D: .
J: TRBJ1-1
DNA: TGTGCCACCGGAGGAGGGCATTTGACAGTCCCGAACACTGAAGCTTTCTTT
CDR3: CATGGGHLTVPNTEAFF

length: 15
V: TRBV15
D: .
J: TRBJ2-5
DNA: TGTGCCACCAGCAGAAACAGGGGAGGAGGGGAGACCCAGTACTTC
CDR3: CATSRNRGGGETQYF

length: 13
V: TRBV29-1
D: .
J: TRBJ1-2
DNA: TGCAGCGTTGTGGACCAGGGGATCTATGGCTACACCTTC
CDR3: CSVVDQGIYGYTF

length: 13
V: TRBV18
D: .
J: TRBJ2-5
DNA: TGTGCCAGCTCACCCGGGATACAAGAGACCCAGTACTTC
CDR3: CASSPGIQETQYF

length: 16
V: TRBV27
D: TRBD1
J: TRBJ2-2
DNA: TGTGCCAGCAGAACAGGGGGAACCACGAACACCGGGGAGCTGTTTTTT
CDR3: CASRTGGTTNTGELFF

length: 12
V: TRBV11-1
D: .
J: TRBJ2-7
DNA: TGTGCCAGCAGCGGGCCAGCCTACGAGCAGTACTTC
CDR3: CASSGPAYEQYF

length: 14
V: TRBV27
D: TRBD2
J: TRBJ2-7
DNA: TGTGCCAGCAGCCCTCAAGCGGGAGCCTACGAGCAGTACTTC
CDR3: CASSPQAGAYEQYF

length: 14
V: TRBV28
D: .
J: TRBJ1-6
DNA: TGTGCCAGCACGGGCGGGGGGGGTTATTCACCCCTCCACTTT
CDR3: CASTGGGGYSPLHF

length: 16
V: TRBV19
D: .
J: TRBJ1-2
DNA: TGTGCCAGTATAGAAAACGGCGGGGCGCGAAACTATGGCTACACCTTC
CDR3: CASIENGGARNYGYTF

length: 14
V: TRBV27
D: TRBD2
J: TRBJ2-3
DNA: TGTGCCAGCAGTCCCAGACTAGCGACAGATACGCAGTATTTT
CDR3: CASSPRLATDTQYF

length: 13
V: TRBV7-9
D: TRBD1
J: TRBJ2-7
DNA: TGTGCCAGCATGAGGACAGGGGCGGGGGAGCAGTACTTC
CDR3: CASMRTGAGEQYF

length: 14
V: TRBV6-6
D: TRBD1
J: TRBJ1-2
DNA: TGTGCCAGCAGCCCAGACAGGGGGCGCGGTGGCTACACCTTC
CDR3: CASSPDRGRGGYTF

length: 15
V: TRBV9
D: TRBD1
J: TRBJ2-7
DNA: TGTGCCAGCAGCGCTGGGACAGGCGCCACCTACGAGCAGTACTTC
CDR3: CASSAGTGATYEQYF

length: 15
V: TRBV7-8
D: .
J: TRBJ1-5
DNA: TGTGCCAGCACCCTCCGGGCAGGGCGCAATCAGCCCCAGCATTTT
CDR3: CASTLRAGRNQPQHF

length: 13
V: TRBV28
D: TRBD2
J: TRBJ2-1
DNA: TGTGCCAGCGGGGGCGGGAGGGGCAATGAGCAGTTCTTC
CDR3: CASGGGRGNEQFF

length: 16
V: TRBV30
D: TRBD2
J: TRBJ2-7
DNA: TGTGCCTGGAGGCTAGCGGGAGGTATCCGCTCCTACGAGCAGTACTTC
CDR3: CAWRLAGGIRSYEQYF

length: 14
V: TRBV7-2
D: TRBD1
J: TRBJ2-5
DNA: TGTGCCAGCAGCTACCGGACAGGACAAGAGACCCAGTACTTC
CDR3: CASSYRTGQETQYF

length: 12
V: TRBV7-9
D: .
J: TRBJ2-5
DNA: TGTGCCAGCAGCTTAGTACAGCGGGCCCAGTACTTC
CDR3: CASSLVQRAQYF

length: 16
V: TRBV27
D: .
J: TRBJ2-2
DNA: TGTGCCAGCAGTTTAAAGCCGGGGACGAACACCGGGGAGCTGTTTTTT
CDR3: CASSLKPGTNTGELFF

length: 15
V: TRBV28
D: .
J: TRBJ1-2
DNA: TGTGCCAGCAGTTTGGGGACCCAGGGAGGCTATGGCTACACCTTC
CDR3: CASSLGTQGGYGYTF

length: 13
V: TRBV7-6
D: TRBD1
J: TRBJ1-6
DNA: TGTGCCAGCAGCACAGGACAGGGAGTACCCCTCCACTTT
CDR3: CASSTGQGVPLHF

length: 16
V: TRBV18
D: TRBD1
J: TRBJ2-3
DNA: TGTGCCAGCTCGAGCCTGGGACAGGGAAGCACAGATACGCAGTATTTT
CDR3: CASSSLGQGSTDTQYF

length: 13
V: TRBV5-6
D: .
J: TRBJ2-2
DNA: TGTGCCAGCAGCTTGGATCCCGCCGGGGAGCTGTTTTTT
CDR3: CASSLDPAGELFF

length: 15
V: TRBV27
D: .
J: TRBJ2-3
DNA: TGTGCCAGCAGTTTAGGAACGGGTCGCACAGATACGCAGTATTTT
CDR3: CASSLGTGRTDTQYF

length: 10
V: TRBV19
D: .
J: TRBJ1-1
DNA: TGTGCCAGCCAGGGGACTGAAGCTTTCTTT
CDR3: CASQGTEAFF

length: 16
V: TRBV4-3
D: .
J: TRBJ1-2
DNA: TGCGCCAGCAGCCAAGATTTCCGCAGGGATAACTATGGCTACACCTTC
CDR3: CASSQDFRRDNYGYTF

length: 12
V: TRBV30
D: .
J: TRBJ1-3
DNA: TGTGCCTGGAGCGAGGCTGGAAACACCATATATTTT
CDR3: CAWSEAGNTIYF

length: 16
V: TRBV30
D: TRBD1
J: TRBJ1-4
DNA: TGTGCCCTAGGGGGGGGACAGGGGCTAACTAATGAAAAACTGTTTTTT
CDR3: CALGGGQGLTNEKLFF

length: 16
V: TRBV10-2
D: TRBD1
J: TRBJ1-5
DNA: TGCGCCAGCGGACAGGGAGGTCTTCCCCTCAATCAGCCCCAGCATTTT
CDR3: CASGQGGLPLNQPQHF

length: 15
V: TRBV30
D: TRBD1
J: TRBJ1-1
DNA: TGTGCCTGGACTACCCCGGACAGGATGAACACTGAAGCTTTCTTT
CDR3: CAWTTPDRMNTEAFF

length: 13
V: TRBV28
D: .
J: TRBJ2-7
DNA: TGTGCCACGGCGGCCAGCCTCTCCTACGAGCAGTACTTC
CDR3: CATAASLSYEQYF

length: 15
V: TRBV19
D: .
J: TRBJ1-1
DNA: TGTGCCAGTCGAGGGGGGGGCGATTTCTCCCCTGAAGCTTTCTTT
CDR3: CASRGGGDFSPEAFF

length: 14
V: TRBV5-1
D: TRBD2
J: TRBJ2-2
DNA: TGCGCCAGCAGCCTCCCGGGGGGCACCGGGGAGCTGTTTTTT
CDR3: CASSLPGGTGELFF

length: 14
V: TRBV30
D: .
J: TRBJ1-1
DNA: TGTGCCTGGAGCAGGACAGCGATGAACACTGAAGCTTTCTTT
CDR3: CAWSRTAMNTEAFF

length: 12
V: TRBV6-5
D: .
J: TRBJ1-1
DNA: TGTGCCAGCAGCAAATTGGGACTTGAAGCTTTCTTT
CDR3: CASSKLGLEAFF

length: 15
V: TRBV13
D: .
J: TRBJ2-7
DNA: TGTGCCAGCAGCAGCGAAGGTCCGGACTCCTACGAGCAGTACTTC
CDR3: CASSSEGPDSYEQYF

length: 16
V: TRBV6-1
D: TRBD2
J: TRBJ2-3
DNA: TGTGCCAGCAGTGACCTAAGCGGGAGGGCCACAGATACGCAGTATTTT
CDR3: CASSDLSGRATDTQYF

length: 17
V: TRBV30
D: TRBD2
J: TRBJ2-2
DNA: TGTGCCTGGAGTGGCGGACTAGCGGGAGGGCCCACCGGGGAGCTGTTTTTT
CDR3: CAWSGGLAGGPTGELFF

length: 12
V: TRBV19
D: .
J: TRBJ1-5
DNA: TGTGCCAGTAGTATCTCCGGTCAGCCCCAGCATTTT
CDR3: CASSISGQPQHF

length: 17
V: TRBV19
D: TRBD1
J: TRBJ1-1
DNA: TGTGCCAGTAATCAACCTCGGGACAGGGGGGGGATCACTGAAGCTTTCTTT
CDR3: CASNQPRDRGGITEAFF

length: 15
V: TRBV18
D: TRBD1
J: TRBJ1-1
DNA: TGTGCCAGCTCCCCAGACAGGGACATAAACACTGAAGCTTTCTTT
CDR3: CASSPDRDINTEAFF

length: 16
V: TRBV18
D: .
J: TRBJ1-6
DNA: TGTGCCAGCTCACCCCAAGACTCGACCAATAATTCACCCCTCCACTTT
CDR3: CASSPQDSTNNSPLHF

length: 16
V: TRBV27
D: .
J: TRBJ1-1
DNA: TGTGCCAGCAGTTTAACTGTGACAGGACAGAACACTGAAGCTTTCTTT
CDR3: CASSLTVTGQNTEAFF

length: 16
V: TRBV9
D: .
J: TRBJ2-2
DNA: TGTGCCAGCAGCGTAGCGGCAGGGCCGAACACCGGGGAGCTGTTTTTT
CDR3: CASSVAAGPNTGELFF

length: 14
V: TRBV5-1
D: .
J: TRBJ2-5
DNA: TGCGCCAGCAGCTTCTCCCGGGAGAAAGAGACCCAGTACTTC
CDR3: CASSFSREKETQYF

length: 14
V: TRBV19
D: .
J: TRBJ2-3
DNA: TGTGCCAGTAGAGAAGGGTTGAGGAGGAATACGCAGTATTTT
CDR3: CASREGLRRNTQYF